The present entry profiles one T cell receptor (beta chain) with its context. Germline V gene data show CDR1 as MNHNS and CDR2 as SASEGT. With 2 bases removed from V and 3 bases from J, the gap between germline ends came to 17 bases. The CDR3 totals 16 residues. The sample originates from a study of blood T cell repertoires in COVID-19. In the original analysis: It was from reference gene primer amplification that nucleated cell counts were estimated. The repertoire was sequenced with immunoSEQ multiplex PCR; TCRdb's copy has only in-frame clones and lacks some. V and J calls and clone size are as listed in that table; D and trimming were resolved from the DNA. The sample holds 150,000 to 250,000 clones, 94% seen once. During active infection, Seattle patients enrolled and were then monitored through disease.

The specimen was peripheral blood. This sequence joins TRBV6-1 and TRBJ2-7; D possibly corresponds to TRBD1 (5 bases). This clonotype originated in a man between 25 and 39 years old with COVID-19, enrolled during active disease. As DNA, the CDR3 is TGTGCCAGCAGTGAAATAGTTCAGGGTGTTCGCTACGAGCAGTACTTC. It codes for CASSEIVQGVRYEQYF.